This is a list of T cell receptor beta chains from one sample in a study of blood T cell repertoires in COVID-19. The method was immunoSEQ multiplex PCR; TCRdb's version includes in-frame clones alone and lacks a portion of them. The sample shows 150,000 to 200,000 clones, 80% to 90% of them seen only once. Sequenced input: peripheral blood. Source of these receptors: a man aged 18 to 29 who had recovered from COVID-19. Each CDR3 is given with its conserved first and last residue. The order of the fields is CDR3 length, D gene, V gene, clone size, J gene, CDR3 protein, CDR3 DNA. The D gene is left open where the match is weak. Clone size is not always given. Where it is, it says once, few, many or a class for expanded clones.

>17|-|TRBV28|-|TRBJ2-6
CASSLWTANSGANVLTF
TGTGCCAGCAGTTTATGGACAGCCAACTCTGGGGCCAACGTCCTGACTTTC
>15|-|TRBV9|-|TRBJ2-1
CASSVGGQLYNEQFF
TGTGCCAGCAGCGTAGGCGGACAGCTCTACAATGAGCAGTTCTTC
>16|-|TRBV28|once|TRBJ2-3
CASSLTWAIRTDTQYF
TGTGCCAGCAGCTTGACCTGGGCGATCAGAACAGATACGCAGTATTTT
>15|-|TRBV7-2|-|TRBJ2-5
CASSLARGSGETQYF
TGTGCCAGCAGCTTAGCGCGAGGGTCTGGAGAGACCCAGTACTTC
>16|TRBD2|TRBV30|-|TRBJ2-3
CAWSVLLAGGSDTQYF
TGTGCCTGGAGTGTACTACTAGCGGGAGGATCAGATACGCAGTATTTT
>15|-|TRBV19|-|TRBJ1-1
CASTPGGGMNTEAFF
TGTGCCAGTACCCCGGGTGGAGGAATGAACACTGAAGCTTTCTTT
>15|TRBD1|TRBV5-1|many|TRBJ1-2
CASSPDRGRTYGYTF
TGCGCCAGCAGCCCCGATAGGGGGCGCACCTATGGCTACACCTTC
>14|-|TRBV28|-|TRBJ2-2
CASSPRRDTGELFF
TGTGCCAGCTCCCCCCGGCGGGACACCGGGGAGCTGTTTTTT
>13|-|TRBV7-6|-|TRBJ1-6
CASSLGRGAPLHF
TGTGCCAGCAGCTTAGGGCGGGGGGCCCCCCTCCACTTT
>15|TRBD2|TRBV24-1|-|TRBJ2-3
CATSDPSGSTDTQYF
TGTGCCACCAGTGATCCTAGCGGCAGCACAGATACGCAGTATTTT
>19|TRBD2|TRBV4-3|-|TRBJ2-1
CASSQEYPTLAGSYNEQFF
TGCGCCAGCAGCCAAGAATATCCCACACTAGCGGGTTCCTACAATGAGCAGTTCTTC
>13|TRBD2|TRBV2|-|TRBJ2-5
CASRLAEQETQYF
TGTGCCAGCAGACTAGCGGAACAAGAGACCCAGTACTTC
>14|TRBD2|TRBV28|-|TRBJ2-7
CASTGSGQSYEQYF
TGTGCCAGCACCGGTAGCGGGCAGTCCTACGAGCAGTACTTC
>15|-|TRBV28|-|TRBJ2-6
CASSLVSSGANVLTF
TGTGCCAGCAGTTTAGTATCCTCTGGGGCCAACGTCCTGACTTTC
>17|TRBD2|TRBV7-8|-|TRBJ2-4
CASSTSGGGIAKNIQYF
TGTGCCAGCAGCACTAGCGGGGGGGGGATAGCCAAAAACATTCAGTACTTC
>15|-|TRBV11-2|-|TRBJ1-2
CASSFTKGVNYGYTF
TGTGCCAGCAGCTTTACGAAGGGGGTGAACTATGGCTACACCTTC
>14|-|TRBV6-5|once|TRBJ2-1
CASKTAGSYNEQFF
TGTGCCAGCAAAACGGCAGGCTCCTACAATGAGCAGTTCTTC
>15|-|TRBV28|-|TRBJ1-2
CASSDARTATYGYTF
TGTGCCAGCAGCGACGCCCGGACAGCAACCTATGGCTACACCTTC
>15|TRBD1|TRBV30|once|TRBJ1-1
CAWARDRILATEAFF
TGTGCCTGGGCCCGGGACAGAATATTGGCCACTGAAGCTTTCTTT
>15|-|TRBV6-6|-|TRBJ2-1
CASSYSRGAVGEQFF
TGTGCCAGCAGTTACTCGCGCGGAGCAGTGGGTGAGCAGTTCTTC
>13|-|TRBV27|-|TRBJ1-1
CASSLAGNTEAFF
TGTGCCAGCAGTTTGGCGGGGAACACTGAAGCTTTCTTT
>13|-|TRBV12-3/TRBV12-4|-|TRBJ2-6
CASRDSGANVLTF
TGTGCCAGCCGAGATTCTGGGGCCAACGTCCTGACTTTC
>11|-|TRBV2|-|TRBJ2-7
CASSSIYEQYF
TGTGCCAGCAGTAGCATTTACGAGCAGTACTTC
>17|TRBD2|TRBV10-3|-|TRBJ2-7
CAISESTLGAGAYEQYF
TGTGCCATCAGTGAGTCGACTCTGGGCGCGGGAGCCTACGAGCAGTACTTC
>15|TRBD2|TRBV28|once|TRBJ2-7
CASSLPPSGYREQYF
TGTGCCAGCAGTTTACCGCCTAGCGGGTACCGGGAGCAGTACTTC
>13|-|TRBV9|-|TRBJ2-2
CASSGGLVGELFF
TGTGCCAGCAGCGGAGGATTGGTCGGGGAGCTGTTTTTT
>14|TRBD1|TRBV7-9|-|TRBJ1-2
CASSLAGQGASYTF
TGTGCCAGCAGCTTAGCGGGACAGGGGGCTAGCTACACCTTC
>14|-|TRBV6-5|-|TRBJ2-1
CASSIRDTYNEQFF
TGTGCCAGCAGCATCCGGGACACTTACAATGAGCAGTTCTTC
>15|TRBD2|TRBV7-2|-|TRBJ2-5
CASSLGLAGVETQYF
TGTGCCAGCAGCTTGGGGCTAGCGGGAGTTGAGACCCAGTACTTC
>17|TRBD2|TRBV3-1/TRBV3-2|once|TRBJ2-1
CASSQVGLAPSYNEQFF
TGTGCCAGCAGCCAAGTTGGACTAGCCCCCTCCTACAATGAGCAGTTCTTC
>14|TRBD1|TRBV6-2/TRBV6-3|-|TRBJ1-2
CASSTRTGGYGYTF
TGTGCCAGCAGTACTCGGACAGGGGGCTATGGCTACACCTTC
>16|TRBD1|TRBV5-1|-|TRBJ1-1
CASSLALGQQNTEAFF
TGCGCCAGCAGCTTGGCCCTGGGACAGCAGAACACTGAAGCTTTCTTT
>13|-|TRBV12-3/TRBV12-4|-|TRBJ1-3
CAVRQSSGNTIYF
TGTGCCGTCAGACAGAGCTCTGGAAACACCATATATTTT
>16|TRBD2|TRBV19|-|TRBJ2-1
CASTGGRVTPGNEQFF
TGTGCCAGTACTGGCGGGAGAGTAACCCCAGGGAATGAGCAGTTCTTC
>15|-|TRBV19|-|TRBJ1-2
CASHGGVLPNYGYTF
TGTGCCAGTCACGGCGGAGTGCTTCCGAACTATGGCTACACCTTC
>15|TRBD1|TRBV5-5|-|TRBJ1-5
CASSFPGQAHQPQHF
TGTGCCAGCAGCTTTCCGGGACAGGCCCATCAGCCCCAGCATTTT
>13|-|TRBV30|-|TRBJ1-2
CAWSVGQGKGYTF
TGTGCCTGGAGTGTGGGGCAGGGGAAAGGCTACACCTTC
>13|TRBD1|TRBV7-2|-|TRBJ1-2
CASSFGRGGGYTF
TGTGCCAGCAGCTTCGGACGAGGGGGCGGCTACACCTTC
>13|TRBD2|TRBV11-3|-|TRBJ2-7
CASSPTSGSEQYF
TGTGCCAGCAGCCCGACTAGCGGCTCGGAGCAGTACTTC
>14|-|TRBV6-5|-|TRBJ1-1
CASSSLGRGIEAFF
TGTGCCAGCAGTTCCCTCGGGCGGGGCATTGAAGCTTTCTTT
>13|-|TRBV4-1|few|TRBJ1-1
CASSLGSYTEAFF
TGCGCCAGCAGCCTCGGGTCTTACACTGAAGCTTTCTTT
>15|-|TRBV4-3|-|TRBJ1-1
CASSQDMGLRAEAFF
TGCGCCAGCAGCCAAGATATGGGCCTGAGGGCTGAAGCTTTCTTT
>15|-|TRBV5-1|-|TRBJ1-2
CASSWTGGQVYGYTF
TGCGCCAGCAGCTGGACGGGGGGTCAAGTCTATGGCTACACCTTC
>16|-|TRBV10-3|-|TRBJ1-1
CAISEGELQGSTEAFF
TGTGCCATCAGTGAGGGCGAACTACAGGGATCCACTGAAGCTTTCTTT
>14|-|TRBV4-1|once|TRBJ2-2
CASSQARLTGELFF
TGCGCCAGCAGCCAAGCTAGGTTAACCGGGGAGCTGTTTTTT
>17|TRBD2|TRBV19|-|TRBJ2-3
CASSSTTSGIYTDTQYF
TGTGCCAGTAGTTCCACGACTAGCGGGATTTACACAGATACGCAGTATTTT
>13|-|TRBV4-3|-|TRBJ1-3
CASSPVGRNTIYF
TGCGCCAGCAGTCCGGTCGGGAGAAACACCATATATTTT
>15|TRBD1|TRBV28|few|TRBJ2-7
CASSLPRTGGYEQYF
TGTGCCAGCAGCCTCCCAAGGACAGGGGGTTACGAGCAGTACTTC
>13|-|TRBV11-3|-|TRBJ2-1
CASSFALANEQFF
TGTGCCAGCAGCTTCGCGCTAGCAAATGAGCAGTTCTTC
>14|TRBD2|TRBV7-2|-|TRBJ2-7
CASSLALAGLEQYF
TGTGCCAGCAGCTTAGCTCTAGCGGGACTGGAGCAGTACTTC
>14|-|TRBV4-3|-|TRBJ1-1
CASSQAWAYTEAFF
TGCGCCAGCAGCCAAGCATGGGCGTACACTGAAGCTTTCTTT
>15|TRBD1|TRBV3-1/TRBV3-2|-|TRBJ1-2
CASSHLGGTEYGYTF
TGTGCCAGCAGCCATCTAGGAGGGACAGAATATGGCTACACCTTC
>13|-|TRBV6-5|-|TRBJ1-1
CASSMGSNTEAFF
TGTGCCAGCAGTATGGGCTCCAACACTGAAGCTTTCTTT
>13|TRBD2|TRBV29-1|-|TRBJ2-7
CSVRGVGGDEQYF
TGCAGCGTTCGGGGGGTGGGTGGCGACGAGCAGTACTTC